This entry lists 30 T cell receptor beta chains sequenced from one sample in a study of cytomegalovirus exposure and HLA in healthy donors (TCRdb year 2017). Library preparation used the immunoSEQ multiplex PCR assay. The multiplex PCR relied on a mix of 60 forward primers for TCR Vbeta segments and 13 reverse primers for TCR Jbeta segments. TCRdb took this table from immuneACCESS and kept in-frame rearrangements with V and J called. Such tables lack part of the clones; where checked against another copy, unresolved V genes explain under half of the gap, and the rest is unexplained. This sample gives fewer than 200,000 clones in total; about 72% of them show up just once. More than 3.5% of the sample is in the top ten clones. Sequencing was performed on PBMCs. The origin of the receptors is a young man in good health and CMV-seropositive.

The rearrangement links TRBV5-4 to TRBJ1-6; 9 bases line up with TRBD1. There are 15 residues in the CDR3. V was clipped by 4 bases and J by 10 bases; unmatched bases: 9. The V gene's germline CDR1 is SGHNT and CDR2 YYREEE (reference sequence). The CDR3 DNA reads as TGTGCCAGCAGCGCCACCGGGACAGGGAGCTCACCCCTCCACTTT. Its protein product is CASSATGTGSSPLHF.

CDR3 sequence (DNA): TGTGCCAGCAGCCTCCCTCGAGAGACCCAGTACTTC. This translates into CASSLPRETQYF. V gene TRBV7-9 combines with J gene TRBJ2-5; no clear D gene. CDR3 length: 12 amino acids. CDR1 and CDR2 (germline): SEHNR, FQNEAQ (reference sequence). The V end was cut by 5 bases, the J end by 4 bases, with 8 bases between.

V is TRBV7-9 and J is TRBJ2-2; D is uncertain. This CDR3 region has 14 residues. V was cut by 6 bases and J by 0 bases, with 8 bases left in between. Germline-derived CDR1 and CDR2 are SEHNR and FQNEAQ (reference sequence). CDR3 DNA: TGTGCCAGCAGACAAACAGCGAACACCGGGGAGCTGTTTTTT. Its translation is CASRQTANTGELFF.

This clone appeared a single time. The J gene is TRBJ2-3, the V gene TRBV2; D possibly corresponds to TRBD1 (5 bases). Trimming removed 6 bases at V and 1 base at J, with 11 bases between. Germline values: CDR1 SNHLY, CDR2 FYNNEI. The CDR3 totals 14 residues. The CDR3 sequence: CASSRQTRTDTQYF. The CDR3 DNA reads TGTGCCAGCAGCCGACAGACTCGCACAGATACGCAGTATTTT.

This rearrangement joins TRBV19 to TRBJ2-1, with a tentative D call TRBD1 (5 bases). CDR3 length: 14 amino acids. Germline CDR1 reads LNHDA; CDR2 reads SQIVND (reference sequence). Trimming removed 1 base from V and 5 bases from J, with 9 bases in between. CDR3 region: CASSIATGDNEQFF. CDR3 in DNA: TGTGCCAGTAGTATAGCCACAGGAGACAATGAGCAGTTCTTC.

There are a few counts of this clone. V and J are TRBV27 and TRBJ2-7; 9 bases are shared with TRBD1. Looked up from germline, CDR1 is MNHEY and CDR2 is SMNVEV (reference sequence). This CDR3 is built from 14 residues. The V and J ends lost 4 bases and 3 bases, in that order; junction bases with no gene match: 4. The CDR3 bases are TGTGCCAGCAGTTGGGGGACAGGGATCTACGAGCAGTACTTC. Its translation is CASSWGTGIYEQYF.

This chain joins TRBV28 and TRBJ1-1, with D possibly TRBD1 on 5 matching bases. Germline V lookup: CDR1 MDHEN, CDR2 SYDVKM. Trimming removed 6 bases from V and 1 base from J, with 12 bases in between. The CDR3 is 14 residues long. CDR3 coding DNA: TGTGCCAGCAGGGGGCAGGGTTGGAACACTGAAGCTTTCTTT. Translation: CASRGQGWNTEAFF.

This clone was counted only a few times. The chain couples TRBV5-4 to TRBJ2-3; D may be TRBD2 (5 bases). Trimming stripped 7 bases from V and 4 bases from J, with 22 bases between. The germline CDR1 and CDR2 sequences are SGHNT and YYREEE (reference sequence). This CDR3 comprises 16 residues. This chain's CDR3 is CASSLEVSQIPDTQYF. DNA for the CDR3: TGTGCCAGCTCCCTGGAGGTCTCCCAGATCCCAGATACGCAGTATTTT.

This clone was picked up a small number of times. The rearrangement uses TRBV2 and TRBJ2-3, with 12 bases matching TRBD2. The CDR3 contains 14 residues. CDR1 is SNHLY and CDR2 is FYNNEI in the germline V gene. The J segment lost 6 bases and the V segment lost 6 bases, leaving 4 bases of the junction unmatched. CDR3 amino acids: CASRPSGGGDTQYF. For the CDR3, the DNA is TGTGCCAGCAGACCTAGCGGGGGGGGTGATACGCAGTATTTT.

This chain links TRBV9 with TRBJ1-6; TRBD1 matches at 7 bases. Germline-derived CDR1 and CDR2 are SGDLS and YYNGEE. Trimming at V came to 6 bases and at J to 10 bases, leaving 7 bases not matched to a gene. The CDR3 covers 13 residues. The CDR3 loop is CASNTGVGSPLHF. In DNA, the CDR3 is TGTGCCAGCAACACAGGGGTCGGCTCACCCCTCCACTTT.

This chain uses TRBV2 with TRBJ2-5, with 10 nucleotides matching TRBD2. After removal of 1 base from V and 5 bases from J, the junction contained 10 bases not matched to a gene. Germline assignment: CDR1 SNHLY and CDR2 FYNNEI. The CDR3 length is 17 residues. As DNA, the CDR3 is TGTGCCAGCAGTGAAGACCCAGCGGGGGGGCCGAAGGAGACCCAGTACTTC. Amino acids: CASSEDPAGGPKETQYF.

The V gene is TRBV2, the J gene TRBJ2-3; no firm D call. Trimming stripped 6 bases from V and 3 bases from J, with 7 bases between. The CDR3 sequence is 12 residues long. Germline V gives CDR1 SNHLY, CDR2 FYNNEI. The CDR3 bases are TGTGCCAGCAGCTCCGGGACAGATACGCAGTATTTT. As protein: CASSSGTDTQYF.

This clone was observed once. This chain joins TRBV25-1 and TRBJ2-3; TRBD2 matches 7 bases. Losses at the gene ends were 4 bases for V and 4 bases for J; bases not matched to a gene: 11. Germline CDR1 reads MGHDK; CDR2 reads SYGVNS. The CDR3 is made up of 16 amino acids. The DNA for the CDR3 is TGTGCCAGCAGTGGCCGGGGGAGGGCAGGGCCAGATACGCAGTATTTT. Amino acids: CASSGRGRAGPDTQYF.

For this clone: A junction boundary mismatches the germline segment, possibly from a read error. The chain employs TRBV30 and TRBJ2-2; tentatively, D is TRBD2 (5 bases). This CDR3 comprises 14 residues. Germline loops: CDR1 GTSNPN, CDR2 SVGIG (reference sequence). Here the CDR3 reads CAWSEGSRTGELFF. The DNA for the CDR3 is TGTGCCTGGAGTGAGGGCTCGCGGACCGGGGAACTGTTTTTT.

The chain uses TRBV6-6 and TRBJ2-1, with 7 bases identical to TRBD1. The germline gives CDR1 MNHNY, CDR2 SVGAGI (reference sequence). V lost 2 bases and J lost 6; bases outside the gene matches: 7. The CDR3 is made up of 15 amino acids. In DNA, the CDR3 is TGTGCCAGCAGTTACCGGGACAGTGCAAGCAATGAGCAGTTCTTC. Its translation: CASSYRDSASNEQFF.

The chain links TRBV28 to TRBJ2-7; 9 bases agree with TRBD2. The ends lost 4 bases at V and 3 bases at J; junction bases unmatched: 10. Germline values: CDR1 MDHEN, CDR2 SYDVKM. The CDR3 runs 16 residues. The CDR3 protein is CASSSSGTRGVYEQYF. CDR3 DNA: TGTGCCAGCAGTTCTAGCGGGACACGAGGAGTCTACGAGCAGTACTTC.

The chain carries TRBV30 and TRBJ1-5; D might be TRBD1 (5 bases). The CDR3 extends over 14 amino acids. Trimming removed 1 base at V and 5 bases at J, with 12 bases between. Looked up from germline, CDR1 is GTSNPN and CDR2 is SVGIG (reference sequence). The DNA for the CDR3 is TGTGCCTGGAGTGCTTTGCAGGGCGATCAGCCCCAGCATTTT. Its protein product is CAWSALQGDQPQHF. Drawing the rest from reference TRBV30 and TRBJ1-5, the complete variable domain is SQTIHQWPATLVQPVGSPLSLECTVEGTSNPNLYWYRQAAGRGLQLLFYSVGIGQISSEVPQNLSASRPQDRQFILSSKKLLLSDSGFYLCAWSALQGDQPQHFGDGTRLSIL.

CDR3: CAWTFSGGAETQYF. The CDR3 region has the DNA TGTGCCTGGACTTTCAGCGGGGGGGCCGAGACCCAGTACTTC. The chain carries TRBV30 and TRBJ2-5; TRBD2 agrees at 10 bases. V lost 4 bases, J lost 5 bases, and 7 bases stayed unmatched. Germline lookup yields CDR1 GTSNPN and CDR2 SVGIG (reference sequence). CDR3 length equals 14 residues. The full variable domain, with the rest looked up from reference TRBV30 and TRBJ2-5, is SQTIHQWPATLVQPVGSPLSLECTVEGTSNPNLYWYRQAAGRGLQLLFYSVGIGQISSEVPQNLSASRPQDRQFILSSKKLLLSDSGFYLCAWTFSGGAETQYFGPGTRLLVL.

The J gene is TRBJ1-3, the V gene TRBV4-1, with 8 bases lining up with TRBD1. This CDR3 has 18 residues. V gave up 4 bases and J gave up 0 bases; unmatched junction bases: 11. Germline assignment: CDR1 MGHRA and CDR2 YSYEKL. CDR3 residues: CASSRQGTSTPSGNTIYF. The CDR3 DNA is TGCGCCAGCAGCCGACAGGGGACCTCGACCCCCTCTGGAAACACCATATATTTT.

The genes are TRBV11-1 and TRBJ2-1, with D perhaps TRBD2 (7 bases). The V end lost 6 bases, the J end lost 0 bases, and 12 bases lay between the germline ends. Germline values: CDR1 SGHAT, CDR2 FQDESV (reference sequence). CDR3 length: 15 residues. CDR3: CASSRGGFSYNEQFF. Written as DNA, the CDR3 is TGTGCCAGCAGTAGGGGGGGGTTCTCCTACAATGAGCAGTTCTTC.

V and J are TRBV2 and TRBJ1-3, with D hard to call. Trimming shortened V by 0 bases and J by 4 bases, and 10 bases separated the two germline ends. Germline lookup yields CDR1 SNHLY and CDR2 FYNNEI. The CDR3 is made up of 15 amino acids. CDR3 nucleotides: TGTGCCAGCAGTGAAGCGCTTTCGGGGGGAAACACCATATATTTT. It translates to CASSEALSGGNTIYF.

This rearrangement joins TRBV15 to TRBJ2-7; a possible D gene is TRBD2 (5 bases). Germline V CDR1 and CDR2: LNHNV, YYDKDF (reference sequence). CDR3 length: 13 amino acids. Trimming shortened V by 5 bases and J by 2 bases, and 10 bases separated the two germline ends. The CDR3 region has the DNA TGTGCCACCAGCCGGGAACAGACCTACGAGCAGTACTTC. Encoded protein: CATSREQTYEQYF. The complete variable domain, with remaining parts taken from reference TRBV15 and TRBJ2-7, reads DAMVIQNPRYQVTQFGKPVTLSCSQTLNHNVMYWYQQKSSQAPKLLFHYYDKDFNNEADTPDNFQSRRPNTSFCFLDIRSPGLGDTAMYLCATSREQTYEQYFGPGTRLTVT.

This clone was detected only a few times. J is TRBJ1-6 and V is TRBV5-6; perhaps TRBD1 as D (6 bases). The CDR3 length is 12 residues. V was cut by 3 bases and J by 8 bases, with 6 bases left in between. Germline V gives CDR1 SGHDT, CDR2 YYEEEE. DNA of the CDR3: TGTGCCAGCAGCTGGACAGATTCACCCCTCCACTTT. Protein product: CASSWTDSPLHF.

The chain recombines TRBV4-3 with TRBJ1-4, with TRBD1 matching over 7 bases. CDR1 is LGHNA and CDR2 is YSLEER in the germline V gene. The V gene end was trimmed by 5 bases and the J gene end by 8 bases; junction bases not matched to a gene: 5. The CDR3 loop spans 13 amino acids. The CDR3 spells CASSRQGYEKLFF. CDR3 DNA sequence: TGCGCCAGCAGCAGACAGGGTTACGAAAAACTGTTTTTT.

This chain joins TRBV27 and TRBJ2-1; D is possibly TRBD1 (6 bases). CDR1 MNHEY and CDR2 SMNVEV come from the germline V gene (reference sequence). This CDR3 is built from 15 residues. V was shortened by 3 bases and J by 4 bases, with 13 bases between the two germline ends. The CDR3 DNA sequence: TGTGCCAGCAGTTTGGGGCAGGGGTCGTACAATGAGCAGTTCTTC. Translation: CASSLGQGSYNEQFF.

This clone was found once. This chain uses TRBV9 with TRBJ2-5; the match to TRBD2 covers 9 bases. The CDR3 covers 15 residues. CDR1 SGDLS and CDR2 YYNGEE come from the germline V gene. Trimming cost V 9 bases and J 5 bases; bases outside gene matches: 14. Here the CDR3 DNA reads TGTGCCACCACTGGGTCGGGACTAGCCTGTGAGACCCAGTACTTC. Its translation: CATTGSGLACETQYF.

CDR3 amino acids: CASSIDRGAGELFF. For the CDR3, the DNA is TGTGCCAGCAGTATAGACAGGGGAGCCGGGGAGCTGTTTTTT. The V and J genes are TRBV27 and TRBJ2-2, with TRBD1 matching over 8 bases. From germline, CDR1 is MNHEY and CDR2 SMNVEV (reference sequence). The CDR3 is made up of 14 amino acids. Trimming took 5 bases from V and 6 from J; bases not matched to a gene: 5.

This rearrangement joins TRBV5-1 to TRBJ2-2, with TRBD1 as a possible D gene (5 bases). The germline CDR1 and CDR2 sequences are SGHRS and YFSETQ. The germline V and J ends were trimmed by 4 bases and 7 bases, with 8 bases remaining between them. The CDR3 runs to 12 residues. The CDR3 bases are TGCGCCAGCAGCCCTGACAGCGGGGAGCTGTTTTTT. Amino acid sequence: CASSPDSGELFF.

The V call is TRBV6-5, the J call TRBJ1-2; D gene unclear. The CDR3 is made up of 11 amino acids. V lost 4 bases, J lost 6 bases, and 6 bases lay in between. Germline CDR1 and CDR2: MNHEY and SVGAGI. The CDR3 is CASSWANGYTF. DNA for the CDR3: TGTGCCAGCAGTTGGGCAAATGGCTACACCTTC.

This chain links TRBV5-1 with TRBJ2-7; a possible D gene is TRBD1 (6 bases). The CDR3 covers 12 residues. The V gene's germline CDR1 is SGHRS and CDR2 YFSETQ. Trimming took off 8 bases at V and 0 bases at J, with 9 bases between the two ends. CDR3 amino acids: CASADSSYEQYF. The CDR3 DNA sequence: TGCGCCAGTGCGGACAGCTCCTACGAGCAGTACTTC.